The clone carrying this T cell receptor beta chain was detected many times. What it recognizes is unknown. V dropped 5 bases and J dropped 4; count of bases not matched to a gene: 7. Germline assignment: CDR1 SGHDN and CDR2 FVKESK. This CDR3 contains 14 residues. The data are from a study of T cells in Graves' hyperthyroidism and ophthalmopathy. Study results and caveats: Onset of ophthalmopathy came a median roughly 6 months after the model predicted it. Blood also showed most of the thyroid clonotypes that were expanded above 0.001. Separating ophthalmopathy from stable hyperthyroidism was achieved by a 13 V-J model.

Researchers amplified the TCR beta CDR3 regions from RNA transcripts. HTBI primers drove first-round RT-PCR of the TCR CDR3. Each CDR3 protein is one row after TCRdb ran MiXCR on the multiplex PCR reads. The data contain around 620,000 distinct CDR3 sequences, roughly 50% of them seen just once; the ten biggest clones take up 15% to 20%. The TCR sequence derives from an adult woman with Graves' disease, either hyperthyroidism or ophthalmopathy (not recorded which). The sequencing sample was made of peripheral blood or thyroid tissue (not recorded which). The V gene is TRBV14, the J gene TRBJ1-1; 7 nucleotides line up with TRBD1. This CDR3 reads CASSKGGWVTEAFF. CDR3 coding DNA: TGTGCCAGCAGCAAAGGGGGCTGGGTCACTGAAGCTTTCTTT.